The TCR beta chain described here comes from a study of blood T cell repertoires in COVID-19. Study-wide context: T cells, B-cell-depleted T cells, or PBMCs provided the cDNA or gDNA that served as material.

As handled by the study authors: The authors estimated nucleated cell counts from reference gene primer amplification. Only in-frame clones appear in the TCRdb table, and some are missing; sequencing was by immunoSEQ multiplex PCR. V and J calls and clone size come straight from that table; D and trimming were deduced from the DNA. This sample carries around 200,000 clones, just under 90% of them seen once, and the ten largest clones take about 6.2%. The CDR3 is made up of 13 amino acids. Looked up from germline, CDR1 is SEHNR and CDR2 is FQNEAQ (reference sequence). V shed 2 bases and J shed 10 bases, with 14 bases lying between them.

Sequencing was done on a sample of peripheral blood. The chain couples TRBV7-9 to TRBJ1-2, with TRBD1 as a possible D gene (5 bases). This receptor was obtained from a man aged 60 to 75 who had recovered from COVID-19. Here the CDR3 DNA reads TGTGCCAGCAGCTTAATCTCGCAGGGCCCCTACACCTTC. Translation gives CASSLISQGPYTF.